This TCR beta chain was sequenced for a study of blood T cell repertoires in COVID-19. Germline CDR1 and CDR2: MNHEY and SVGAGI. V lost 2 bases and J lost 9; bases outside the gene matches: 4. This CDR3 comprises 13 residues. The table came from immunoSEQ multiplex PCR; TCRdb's copy has only in-frame clones and leaves some out. In the table there are around 290,000 clones, 89% of which are singletons. The material sequenced was PBMCs or T cells enriched from blood (not recorded which). This receptor was obtained from a woman between 40 and 50 years old who had recovered from COVID-19. The chain recombines TRBV6-5 with TRBJ2-1, with 7 positions matching TRBD2. This CDR3 reads CASSYVRESEQFF. The DNA of the CDR3 is TGTGCCAGCAGTTACGTGCGGGAGAGTGAGCAGTTCTTC.